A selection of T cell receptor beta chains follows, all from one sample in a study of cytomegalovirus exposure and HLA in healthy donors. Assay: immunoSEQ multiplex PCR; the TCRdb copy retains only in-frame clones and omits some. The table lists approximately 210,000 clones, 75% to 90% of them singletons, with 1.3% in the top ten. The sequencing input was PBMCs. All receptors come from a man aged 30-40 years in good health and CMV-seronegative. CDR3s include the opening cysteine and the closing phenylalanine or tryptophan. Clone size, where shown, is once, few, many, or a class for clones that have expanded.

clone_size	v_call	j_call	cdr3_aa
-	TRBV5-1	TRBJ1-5	CASSPSLGNQPQHF
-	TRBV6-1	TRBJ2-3	CASSEPQGVPDTQYF
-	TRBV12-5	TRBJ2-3	CASGPGTGIDTQYF
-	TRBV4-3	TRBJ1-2	CASSQGALYGYTF
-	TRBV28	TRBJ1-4	CASITGGTTTNEKLFF
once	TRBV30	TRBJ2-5	CAWSSNRGETQYF
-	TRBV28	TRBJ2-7	CASSLPDRGEQYF
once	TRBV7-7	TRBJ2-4	CASSSLNRDRGGLAKNIQYF
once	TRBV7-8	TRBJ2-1	CASQQGLGSNEQFF
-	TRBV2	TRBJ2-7	CATLGQGYEQYF
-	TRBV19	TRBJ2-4	CASSRGTGGRRFVF
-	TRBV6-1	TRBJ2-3	CASSEVGGTDTQYF
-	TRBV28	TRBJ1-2	CASIPQTGAVYGYTF
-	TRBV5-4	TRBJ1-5	CASSADNQPQHF
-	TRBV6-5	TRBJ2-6	CASSYATLSGANVLTF
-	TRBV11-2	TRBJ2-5	CASSSFLAGQETQYF
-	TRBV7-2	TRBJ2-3	CASSLSAGITSTDTQYF
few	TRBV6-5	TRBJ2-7	CASSYSAGATGEQYF
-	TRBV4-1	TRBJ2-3	CASSQGLKGTDTQYF
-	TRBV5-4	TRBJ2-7	CASSLGQGVGEQYF
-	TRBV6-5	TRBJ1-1	CASSQGMQAVTEAFF
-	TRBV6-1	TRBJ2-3	CASGDRTDTQYF
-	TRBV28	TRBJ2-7	CASSLNPFQGTYEQYF
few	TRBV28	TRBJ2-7	CASSFRTRLAGDEQYF
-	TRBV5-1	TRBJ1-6	CASSQGTGGASYGSPLHF
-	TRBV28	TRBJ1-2	CASSEQVYPHGYTF
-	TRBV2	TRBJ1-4	CASGRQGNEKLFF
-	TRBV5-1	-	CASSFDSQNYEQYF
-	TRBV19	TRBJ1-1	CASSIAHRDRGLRAEAFF
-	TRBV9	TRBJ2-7	CASSVGGGPPYEQYF
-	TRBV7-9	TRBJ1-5	CASSPTGQGNQPQHF
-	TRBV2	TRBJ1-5	CASSDRGSGNQPQHF
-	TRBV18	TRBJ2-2	CASSTQGNAGELFF
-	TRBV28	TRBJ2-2	CAIRSGAHTGELFF
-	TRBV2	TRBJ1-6	CASRGDRDYNSPLHF
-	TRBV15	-	CATSRSHYEQYF
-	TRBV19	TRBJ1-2	CASSPQGYGYTF
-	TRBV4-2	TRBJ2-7	CASSRYRTISYEQYF
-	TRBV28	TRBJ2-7	CASSLWVREGNEQYF
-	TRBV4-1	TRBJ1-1	CASSQESWGAEAFF
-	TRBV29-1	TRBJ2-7	CSVLLAVTYEQYF
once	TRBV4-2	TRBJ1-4	CASSPPGTEKNEKLFF
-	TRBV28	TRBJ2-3	CASRTRDSDTQYF
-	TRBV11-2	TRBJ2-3	CASSQRWVSAGGTDTQYF
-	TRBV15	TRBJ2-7	CATSRALSPGDYEQYF